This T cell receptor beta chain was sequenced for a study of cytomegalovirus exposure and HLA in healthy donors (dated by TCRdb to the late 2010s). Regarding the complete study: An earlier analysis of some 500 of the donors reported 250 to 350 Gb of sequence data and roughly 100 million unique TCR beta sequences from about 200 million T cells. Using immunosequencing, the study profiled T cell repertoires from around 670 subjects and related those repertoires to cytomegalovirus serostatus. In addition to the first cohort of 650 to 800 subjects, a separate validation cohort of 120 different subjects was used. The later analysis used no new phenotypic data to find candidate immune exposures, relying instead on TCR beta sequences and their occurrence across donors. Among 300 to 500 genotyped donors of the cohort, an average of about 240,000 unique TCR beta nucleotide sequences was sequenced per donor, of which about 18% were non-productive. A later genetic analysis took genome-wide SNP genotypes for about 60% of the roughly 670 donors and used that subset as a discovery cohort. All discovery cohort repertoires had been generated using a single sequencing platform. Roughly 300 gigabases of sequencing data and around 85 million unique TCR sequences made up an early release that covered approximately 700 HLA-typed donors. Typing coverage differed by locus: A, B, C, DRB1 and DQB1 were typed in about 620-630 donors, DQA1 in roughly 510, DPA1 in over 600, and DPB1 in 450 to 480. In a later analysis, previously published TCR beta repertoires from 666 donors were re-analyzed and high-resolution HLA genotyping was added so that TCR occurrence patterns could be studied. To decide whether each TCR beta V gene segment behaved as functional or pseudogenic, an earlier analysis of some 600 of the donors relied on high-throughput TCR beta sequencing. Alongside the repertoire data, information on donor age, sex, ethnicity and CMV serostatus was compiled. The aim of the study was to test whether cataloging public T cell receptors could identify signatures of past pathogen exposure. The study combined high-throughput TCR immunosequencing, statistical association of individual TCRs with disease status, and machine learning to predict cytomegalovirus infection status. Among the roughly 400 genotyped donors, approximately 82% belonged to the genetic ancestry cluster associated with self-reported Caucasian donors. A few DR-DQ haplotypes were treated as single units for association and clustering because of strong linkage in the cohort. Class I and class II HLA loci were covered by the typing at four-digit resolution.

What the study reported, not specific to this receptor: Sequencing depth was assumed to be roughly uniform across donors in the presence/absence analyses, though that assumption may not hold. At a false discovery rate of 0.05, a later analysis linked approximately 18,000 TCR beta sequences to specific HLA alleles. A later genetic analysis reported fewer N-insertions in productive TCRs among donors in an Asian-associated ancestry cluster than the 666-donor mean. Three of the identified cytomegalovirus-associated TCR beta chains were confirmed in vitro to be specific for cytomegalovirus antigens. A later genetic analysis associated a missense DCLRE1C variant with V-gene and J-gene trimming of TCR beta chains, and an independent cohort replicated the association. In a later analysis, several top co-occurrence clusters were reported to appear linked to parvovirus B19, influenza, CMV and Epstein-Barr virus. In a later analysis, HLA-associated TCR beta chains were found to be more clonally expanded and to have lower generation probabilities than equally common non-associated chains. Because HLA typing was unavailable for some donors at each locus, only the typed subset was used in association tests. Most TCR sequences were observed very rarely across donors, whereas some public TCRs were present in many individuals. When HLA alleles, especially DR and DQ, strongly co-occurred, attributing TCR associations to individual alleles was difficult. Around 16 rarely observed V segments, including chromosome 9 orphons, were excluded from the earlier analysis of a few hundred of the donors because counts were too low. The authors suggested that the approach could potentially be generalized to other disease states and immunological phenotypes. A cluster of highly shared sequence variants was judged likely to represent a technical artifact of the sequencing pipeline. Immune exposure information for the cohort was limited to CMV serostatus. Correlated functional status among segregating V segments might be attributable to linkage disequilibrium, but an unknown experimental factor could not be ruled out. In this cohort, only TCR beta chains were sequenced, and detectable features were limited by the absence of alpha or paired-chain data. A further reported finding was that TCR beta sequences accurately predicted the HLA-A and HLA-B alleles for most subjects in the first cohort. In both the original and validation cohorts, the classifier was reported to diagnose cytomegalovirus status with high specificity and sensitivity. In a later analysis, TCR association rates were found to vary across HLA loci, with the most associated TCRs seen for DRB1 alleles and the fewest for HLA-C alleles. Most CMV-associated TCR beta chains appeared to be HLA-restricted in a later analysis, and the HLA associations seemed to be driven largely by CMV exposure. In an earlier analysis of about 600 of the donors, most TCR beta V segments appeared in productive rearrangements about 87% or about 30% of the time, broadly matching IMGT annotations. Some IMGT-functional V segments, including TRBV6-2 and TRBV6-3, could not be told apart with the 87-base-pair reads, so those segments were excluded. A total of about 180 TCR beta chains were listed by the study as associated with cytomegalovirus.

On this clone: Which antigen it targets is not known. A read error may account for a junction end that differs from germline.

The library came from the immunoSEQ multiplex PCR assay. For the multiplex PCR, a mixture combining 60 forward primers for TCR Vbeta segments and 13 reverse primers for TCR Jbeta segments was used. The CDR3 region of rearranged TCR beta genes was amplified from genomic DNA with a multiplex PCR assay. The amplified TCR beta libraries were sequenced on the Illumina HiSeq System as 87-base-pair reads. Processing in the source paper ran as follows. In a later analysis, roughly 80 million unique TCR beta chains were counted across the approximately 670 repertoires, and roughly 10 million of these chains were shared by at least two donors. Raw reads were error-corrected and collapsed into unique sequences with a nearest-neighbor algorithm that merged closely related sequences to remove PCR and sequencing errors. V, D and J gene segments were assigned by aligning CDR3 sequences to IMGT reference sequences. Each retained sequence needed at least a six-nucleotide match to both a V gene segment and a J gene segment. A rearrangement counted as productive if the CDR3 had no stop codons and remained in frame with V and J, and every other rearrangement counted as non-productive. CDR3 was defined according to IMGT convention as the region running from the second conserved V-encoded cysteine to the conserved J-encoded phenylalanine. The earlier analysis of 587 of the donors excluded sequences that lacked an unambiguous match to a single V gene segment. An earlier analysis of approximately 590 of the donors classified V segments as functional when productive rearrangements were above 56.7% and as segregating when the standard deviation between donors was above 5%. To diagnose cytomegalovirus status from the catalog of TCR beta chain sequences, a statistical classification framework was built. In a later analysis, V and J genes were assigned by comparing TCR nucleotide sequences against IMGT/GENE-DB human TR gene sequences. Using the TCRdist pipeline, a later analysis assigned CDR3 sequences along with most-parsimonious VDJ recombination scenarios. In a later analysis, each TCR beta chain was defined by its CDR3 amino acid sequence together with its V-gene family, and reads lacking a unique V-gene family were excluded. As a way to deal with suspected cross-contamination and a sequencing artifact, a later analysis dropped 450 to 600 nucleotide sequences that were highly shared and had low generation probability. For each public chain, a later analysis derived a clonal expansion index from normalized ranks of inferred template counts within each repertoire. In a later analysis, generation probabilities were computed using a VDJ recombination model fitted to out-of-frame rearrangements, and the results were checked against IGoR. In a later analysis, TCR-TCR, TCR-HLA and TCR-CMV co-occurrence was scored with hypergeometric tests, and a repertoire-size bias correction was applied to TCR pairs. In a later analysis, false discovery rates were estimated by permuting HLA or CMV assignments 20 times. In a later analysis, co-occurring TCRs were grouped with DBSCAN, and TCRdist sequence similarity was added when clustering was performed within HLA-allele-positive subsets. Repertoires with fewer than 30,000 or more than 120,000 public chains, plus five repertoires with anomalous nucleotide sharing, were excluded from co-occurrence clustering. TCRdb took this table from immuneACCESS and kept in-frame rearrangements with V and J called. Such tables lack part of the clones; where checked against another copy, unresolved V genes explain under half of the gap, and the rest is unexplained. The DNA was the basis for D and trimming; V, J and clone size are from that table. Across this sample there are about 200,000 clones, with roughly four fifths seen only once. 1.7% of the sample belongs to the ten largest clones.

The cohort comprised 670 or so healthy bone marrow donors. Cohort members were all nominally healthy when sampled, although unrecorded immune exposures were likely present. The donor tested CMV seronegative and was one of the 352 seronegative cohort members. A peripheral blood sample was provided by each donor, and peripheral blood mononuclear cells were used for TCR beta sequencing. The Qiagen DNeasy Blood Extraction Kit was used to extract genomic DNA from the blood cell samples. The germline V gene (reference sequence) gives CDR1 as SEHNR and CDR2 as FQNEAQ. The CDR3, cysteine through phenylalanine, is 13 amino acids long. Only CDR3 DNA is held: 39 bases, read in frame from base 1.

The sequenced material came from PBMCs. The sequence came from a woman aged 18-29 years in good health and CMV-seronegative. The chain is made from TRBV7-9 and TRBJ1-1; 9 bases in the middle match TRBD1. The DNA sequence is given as TGTTCCAGCAGCCGGGGACAGGGCCCTGAAGCTTTCTTT. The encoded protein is CSSSRGQGPEAFF.